This TCR beta chain was captured by sequencing in a study of cytomegalovirus exposure and HLA in healthy donors. Germline V gene sequence: CDR1 SSHAT, CDR2 FNYEAQ (reference sequence). V lost 5 bases to trimming and J lost 6 bases; unmatched junction nucleotides: 8. CDR3 length: 15 residues. The donors gave bone marrow, and they were healthy. 60 Vbeta and 13 Jbeta primers were used in PCR. Clones were read by immunoSEQ multiplex PCR, and TCRdb kept only the in-frame ones, dropping some. The repertoire holds about 84,000 clones, with less than 80% as singletons. The sample was PBMCs. This receptor was obtained from a woman in her thirties or forties in good health and CMV-seropositive. The chain is built from TRBV7-7 and TRBJ2-7; TRBD1 agrees at 12 bases. CDR3 bases: TGTGCCAGCAGCCGGGGGACAGGGGGCCAAGGCGAGCAGTACTTC. Protein sequence: CASSRGTGGQGEQYF.